This T cell receptor (beta chain) was found in a study of T cell changes during pregnancy in multiple sclerosis. J gave up 7 bases and V 0 bases, and 3 bases lay outside the gene matches. Germline CDR1 ENHRY, CDR2 SYGVKD. The CDR3 runs to 15 residues. Here immunoSEQ multiplex PCR was the method, and the copy in TCRdb shows in-frame clones only, minus some. The sample lists tens of thousands of clones, about nine tenths occurring once. This TCR derives from a female donor with multiple sclerosis, enrolled in a pregnancy study. The rearrangement links TRBV10-3 to TRBJ1-5; 10 bases are shared with TRBD1. This material consisted of peripheral blood, taken in the second trimester of pregnancy. This chain's CDR3 is CAISESGTGVQPQHF. Here the CDR3 DNA reads TGTGCCATCAGTGAGTCTGGGACAGGGGTCCAGCCCCAGCATTTT.